Listed below are T cell receptor beta chains from one sample, sequenced in a study of blood T cell repertoires in COVID-19. Assay: immunoSEQ multiplex PCR; the TCRdb copy retains only in-frame clones and omits some. This table has approximately 270,000 clones, around 85% appearing once. Input material: PBMCs or T cells enriched from blood (not recorded which). These receptors all come from a woman between 45 and 65 years old who had recovered from COVID-19. Each CDR3 is given with its conserved first and last residue. D genes are given only for firm matches. The size field is filled for only some rows; it gives once, few, many or a size class.

cdr3_aa: CASSSSRTGLSTNEKLFF; cdr3_nt: TGTGCCAGCAGCTCCAGCCGGACAGGCCTTTCAACTAATGAAAAACTGTTTTTT; j_call: TRBJ1-4; clone_size: NA; v_call: TRBV21-1; d_call: NA; cdr3_length: 18
cdr3_aa: CASSLGRLAGGNEQFF; cdr3_nt: TGCGCCAGCAGCTTGGGGAGACTAGCGGGAGGCAATGAGCAGTTCTTC; j_call: TRBJ2-1; clone_size: once; v_call: TRBV5-1; d_call: TRBD2; cdr3_length: 16
cdr3_aa: CASSSPDRPSGNTIYF; cdr3_nt: TGTGCCAGCAGCTCACCCGACAGGCCCTCTGGAAACACCATATATTTT; j_call: TRBJ1-3; clone_size: NA; v_call: TRBV7-2; d_call: NA; cdr3_length: 16
cdr3_aa: CAISGGDYNSPLHF; cdr3_nt: TGTGCCATCAGTGGGGGGGACTATAATTCACCCCTCCACTTT; j_call: TRBJ1-6; clone_size: NA; v_call: TRBV10-3; d_call: NA; cdr3_length: 14
cdr3_aa: CSASRQVEAFF; cdr3_nt: TGCAGTGCTAGTCGTCAGGTTGAAGCTTTCTTT; j_call: TRBJ1-1; clone_size: NA; v_call: TRBV20-1; d_call: NA; cdr3_length: 11
cdr3_aa: CASSVWRTGNLPGELFF; cdr3_nt: TGTGCCAGCAGCGTATGGCGGACAGGGAATCTTCCCGGGGAGCTGTTTTTT; j_call: TRBJ2-2; clone_size: NA; v_call: TRBV7-2; d_call: TRBD1; cdr3_length: 17
cdr3_aa: CASSRTSVAKNIQYF; cdr3_nt: TGTGCCAGCAGTCGGACTAGCGTAGCCAAAAACATTCAGTACTTC; j_call: TRBJ2-4; clone_size: NA; v_call: TRBV28; d_call: TRBD2; cdr3_length: 15
cdr3_aa: CASTSGDLPLHF; cdr3_nt: TGTGCCAGCACCAGTGGAGATTTACCCCTCCACTTT; j_call: TRBJ1-6; clone_size: NA; v_call: TRBV2; d_call: NA; cdr3_length: 12
cdr3_aa: CAWDRGRGNNQPQHF; cdr3_nt: TGTGCCTGGGACAGGGGGCGAGGAAACAATCAGCCCCAGCATTTT; j_call: TRBJ1-5; clone_size: few; v_call: TRBV30; d_call: TRBD1; cdr3_length: 15
cdr3_aa: CASSLKGRGGLRRLETQYF; cdr3_nt: TGTGCCAGCAGCTTAAAGGGGAGGGGGGGACTACGGCGATTAGAGACCCAGTACTTC; j_call: TRBJ2-5; clone_size: NA; v_call: TRBV7-2; d_call: NA; cdr3_length: 19
cdr3_aa: CASSELKPKIGGYTF; cdr3_nt: TGTGCCAGCAGTGAATTGAAGCCAAAGATCGGTGGCTACACCTTC; j_call: TRBJ1-2; clone_size: NA; v_call: TRBV6-1; d_call: NA; cdr3_length: 15
cdr3_aa: CASSVHGEPGNTIYF; cdr3_nt: TGTGCCAGCAGCGTCCATGGGGAGCCTGGAAACACCATATATTTT; j_call: TRBJ1-3; clone_size: NA; v_call: TRBV7-9; d_call: NA; cdr3_length: 15
cdr3_aa: CASSDFNYEQYF; cdr3_nt: TGTGCCAGCAGTGACTTTAACTACGAGCAGTACTTC; j_call: TRBJ2-7; clone_size: NA; v_call: TRBV25-1; d_call: NA; cdr3_length: 12
cdr3_aa: CASRSGTGVQSSYNEQFF; cdr3_nt: TGTGCCAGCAGATCCGGGACAGGGGTTCAAAGCTCCTACAATGAGCAGTTCTTC; j_call: TRBJ2-1; clone_size: NA; v_call: TRBV25-1; d_call: TRBD1; cdr3_length: 18
cdr3_aa: CASSLTSGHYNEQFF; cdr3_nt: TGTGCCAGCAGCCTCACTAGCGGGCATTACAATGAGCAGTTCTTC; j_call: TRBJ2-1; clone_size: NA; v_call: TRBV6-5; d_call: TRBD2; cdr3_length: 15
cdr3_aa: CAWSSWSSDTQYF; cdr3_nt: TGTGCCTGGAGTTCATGGAGCTCAGATACGCAGTATTTT; j_call: TRBJ2-3; clone_size: NA; v_call: TRBV30; d_call: NA; cdr3_length: 13
cdr3_aa: CASSVTSGGNTGELFF; cdr3_nt: TGTGCCAGCAGCGTAACTAGCGGGGGGAACACCGGGGAGCTGTTTTTT; j_call: TRBJ2-2; clone_size: NA; v_call: TRBV9; d_call: TRBD2; cdr3_length: 16
cdr3_aa: CASSLWQGGSYEQYF; cdr3_nt: TGTGCCAGCAGCTTGTGGCAGGGTGGCTCCTACGAGCAGTACTTC; j_call: TRBJ2-7; clone_size: few; v_call: TRBV5-5; d_call: NA; cdr3_length: 15
cdr3_aa: CASNPQGGYEQYF; cdr3_nt: TGTGCCAGCAATCCCCAGGGGGGCTACGAGCAGTACTTC; j_call: TRBJ2-7; clone_size: NA; v_call: TRBV28; d_call: NA; cdr3_length: 13
cdr3_aa: CASRNPGQGRETQYF; cdr3_nt: TGTGCCAGCAGAAATCCGGGACAGGGACGAGAGACCCAGTACTTC; j_call: TRBJ2-5; clone_size: NA; v_call: TRBV6-6; d_call: TRBD1; cdr3_length: 15
cdr3_aa: CASSQVEYEQYF; cdr3_nt: TGTGCCAGCAGCCAAGTAGAGTACGAGCAGTACTTC; j_call: TRBJ2-7; clone_size: NA; v_call: TRBV3-1/TRBV3-2; d_call: NA; cdr3_length: 12
cdr3_aa: CASSLEAGGEKLFF; cdr3_nt: TGCGCCAGCAGCTTGGAGGCAGGGGGTGAAAAACTGTTTTTT; j_call: TRBJ1-4; clone_size: once; v_call: TRBV5-1; d_call: TRBD1; cdr3_length: 14
cdr3_aa: CASSEVPGQGPEQYF; cdr3_nt: TGTGCCAGCAGTGAAGTGCCGGGACAGGGTCCCGAGCAGTACTTC; j_call: TRBJ2-7; clone_size: NA; v_call: TRBV6-1; d_call: TRBD1; cdr3_length: 15
cdr3_aa: CASKEVGKNIQYF; cdr3_nt: TGTGCCAGCAAGGAGGTGGGCAAAAACATTCAGTACTTC; j_call: TRBJ2-4; clone_size: once; v_call: TRBV27; d_call: NA; cdr3_length: 13
cdr3_aa: CASRRTGRNQPQHF; cdr3_nt: TGTGCCAGCAGACGGACAGGGCGCAATCAGCCCCAGCATTTT; j_call: TRBJ1-5; clone_size: NA; v_call: TRBV2; d_call: TRBD1; cdr3_length: 14
cdr3_aa: CASSEQVNYGYTF; cdr3_nt: TGTGCCAGCAGTGAACAGGTTAACTATGGCTACACCTTC; j_call: TRBJ1-2; clone_size: NA; v_call: TRBV6-4; d_call: NA; cdr3_length: 13
cdr3_aa: CASSYVSGELFF; cdr3_nt: TGTGCCAGCAGTTACGTCTCCGGGGAGCTGTTTTTT; j_call: TRBJ2-2; clone_size: NA; v_call: TRBV6-5; d_call: NA; cdr3_length: 12
cdr3_aa: CATSRQGSYNEQFF; cdr3_nt: TGTGCCACCAGCAGACAGGGTTCCTACAATGAGCAGTTCTTC; j_call: TRBJ2-1; clone_size: NA; v_call: TRBV15; d_call: NA; cdr3_length: 14
cdr3_aa: CASKRGQGNYGYTF; cdr3_nt: TGTGCCAGTAAAAGGGGGCAAGGTAACTATGGCTACACCTTC; j_call: TRBJ1-2; clone_size: NA; v_call: TRBV19; d_call: TRBD1; cdr3_length: 14
cdr3_aa: CATSRGTGVITEAFF; cdr3_nt: TGTGCCACCAGCAGAGGGACAGGGGTAATCACTGAAGCTTTCTTT; j_call: TRBJ1-1; clone_size: NA; v_call: TRBV15; d_call: TRBD1; cdr3_length: 15
cdr3_aa: CASSEGTGGYGEQFF; cdr3_nt: TGTGCCAGCAGTGAAGGGACAGGGGGGTACGGTGAGCAGTTCTTC; j_call: TRBJ2-1; clone_size: few; v_call: TRBV6-1; d_call: TRBD1; cdr3_length: 15
cdr3_aa: CSAGQGDSYEQFF; cdr3_nt: TGCAGCGCCGGACAGGGGGACAGCTATGAGCAGTTCTTC; j_call: TRBJ2-1; clone_size: NA; v_call: TRBV29-1; d_call: TRBD1; cdr3_length: 13
cdr3_aa: CASSPRGGRVLHEQFF; cdr3_nt: TGTGCCAGCAGCCCACGGGGGGGTAGAGTCCTTCATGAGCAGTTCTTC; j_call: TRBJ2-1; clone_size: NA; v_call: TRBV3-1/TRBV3-2; d_call: TRBD2; cdr3_length: 16
cdr3_aa: CASSLGGRRETQYF; cdr3_nt: TGTGCCAGCAGCTTAGGGGGGCGGAGAGAGACCCAGTACTTC; j_call: TRBJ2-5; clone_size: NA; v_call: TRBV7-2; d_call: NA; cdr3_length: 14
cdr3_aa: CASSRTHTGERAYGYTF; cdr3_nt: TGTGCCAGCAGCCGCACTCACACAGGGGAACGAGCCTATGGCTACACCTTC; j_call: TRBJ1-2; clone_size: NA; v_call: TRBV7-9; d_call: TRBD1; cdr3_length: 17
cdr3_aa: CASSWGQTYQETQYF; cdr3_nt: TGTGCCAGCAGTTGGGGACAAACGTACCAAGAGACCCAGTACTTC; j_call: TRBJ2-5; clone_size: NA; v_call: TRBV6-5; d_call: NA; cdr3_length: 15
cdr3_aa: CASSLASGSDWRRTDTQYF; cdr3_nt: TGTGCCAGCAGTTTAGCTAGCGGGAGTGATTGGAGGAGGACAGATACGCAGTATTTT; j_call: TRBJ2-3; clone_size: NA; v_call: TRBV27; d_call: TRBD2; cdr3_length: 19
cdr3_aa: CASSVPPARDGYTF; cdr3_nt: TGTGCCAGCAGCGTACCCCCAGCGAGGGATGGCTACACCTTC; j_call: TRBJ1-2; clone_size: once; v_call: TRBV28; d_call: NA; cdr3_length: 14
cdr3_aa: CASSYSPLELENEQFF; cdr3_nt: TGTGCCAGCAGTTACTCGCCGCTAGAGTTGGAGAATGAGCAGTTCTTC; j_call: TRBJ2-1; clone_size: NA; v_call: TRBV6-5; d_call: NA; cdr3_length: 16
cdr3_aa: CASSPQGLAGEKRTGELFF; cdr3_nt: TGTGCCAGCAGCCCACAGGGACTAGCGGGAGAAAAGAGAACCGGGGAGCTGTTTTTT; j_call: TRBJ2-2; clone_size: NA; v_call: TRBV13; d_call: TRBD2; cdr3_length: 19
cdr3_aa: CATRTVAYEKLFF; cdr3_nt: TGTGCCACCAGGACAGTAGCTTATGAAAAACTGTTTTTT; j_call: TRBJ1-4; clone_size: NA; v_call: TRBV15; d_call: NA; cdr3_length: 13
cdr3_aa: CAISAASGTWGELFF; cdr3_nt: TGTGCCATCAGTGCGGCTAGCGGGACTTGGGGGGAGCTGTTTTTT; j_call: TRBJ2-2; clone_size: NA; v_call: TRBV10-3; d_call: TRBD2; cdr3_length: 15
cdr3_aa: CASSEDRVVEQYF; cdr3_nt: TGTGCCAGCAGTGAGGACAGGGTGGTCGAGCAGTACTTC; j_call: TRBJ2-7; clone_size: NA; v_call: TRBV6-1; d_call: TRBD1; cdr3_length: 13
cdr3_aa: CASSVTGGGNQPQHF; cdr3_nt: TGCGCCAGCAGCGTGACAGGGGGTGGCAATCAGCCCCAGCATTTT; j_call: TRBJ1-5; clone_size: NA; v_call: TRBV5-1; d_call: TRBD1; cdr3_length: 15
cdr3_aa: CASSASQGGTEAFF; cdr3_nt: TGTGCCAGCAGCGCTTCACAGGGAGGGACTGAAGCTTTCTTT; j_call: TRBJ1-1; clone_size: NA; v_call: TRBV11-3; d_call: NA; cdr3_length: 14
cdr3_aa: CATQRGLNTGELFF; cdr3_nt: TGTGCCACTCAAAGGGGACTTAACACCGGGGAGCTGTTTTTT; j_call: TRBJ2-2; clone_size: once; v_call: TRBV28; d_call: NA; cdr3_length: 14
cdr3_aa: CASSLTGIYNEQFF; cdr3_nt: TGCGCCAGCAGCCTGACAGGGATTTACAATGAGCAGTTCTTC; j_call: TRBJ2-1; clone_size: NA; v_call: TRBV5-1; d_call: TRBD1; cdr3_length: 14
cdr3_aa: CASRAGQRNTGELFF; cdr3_nt: TGTGCCAGCAGAGCCGGACAGAGAAACACCGGGGAGCTGTTTTTT; j_call: TRBJ2-2; clone_size: NA; v_call: TRBV27; d_call: NA; cdr3_length: 15